The 6 T cell receptor beta chains reported below all come from one sample, sequenced in a study of Graves' ophthalmopathy and Graves' hyperthyroidism. RNA served as the template for amplifying TCR beta CDR3 regions. HTBI primers primed a first-round RT-PCR, and a second-round multiplex PCR followed. TCRdb re-called the multiplex PCR reads with MiXCR, one entry per CDR3 protein. The table lists hundreds of thousands of distinct CDR3 sequences, 22% of them singletons. Sequencing input: peripheral blood. These TCRs come from a woman aged 18-29 years with stable Graves' hyperthyroidism. Some clones in this sample may be carry-over from other donors' samples.

This clonotype was counted ten times or more. This chain connects TRBV2 to TRBJ1-6; TRBD1 aligns across 7 bases. The CDR3 has 13 amino acids. The ends lost 10 bases at V and 7 bases at J; junction bases unmatched: 7. Germline V lookup: CDR1 SNHLY, CDR2 FYNNEI. The CDR3 DNA follows: TGTGCCACGACAGGGATTGCGAATTCACCCCTCCACTTT. This codes for CATTGIANSPLHF.

This chain links TRBV15 with TRBJ2-5, with 9 bases that match TRBD1. This CDR3 region has 15 residues. Germline V gene lookup returns CDR1 LNHNV and CDR2 YYDKDF (reference sequence). With 6 bases clipped from V and 5 bases from J, the junction kept 10 bases outside the gene matches. Here the CDR3 DNA reads TGTGCCACCAGAAGCGTGGGACAGGGATTTGAGACCCAGTACTTC. This encodes CATRSVGQGFETQYF.

This clonotype came up many times. The rearrangement links TRBV20-1 to TRBJ2-5, with 12 nucleotides matching TRBD1. Losses at the gene ends were 5 bases for V and 2 bases for J; bases not matched to a gene: 6. The CDR3 contains 15 residues. Germline V CDR1 and CDR2: DFQATT, SNEGSKA (reference sequence). The CDR3: CSAQPGQGAQETQYF. CDR3 DNA: TGCAGTGCTCAACCGGGACAGGGGGCTCAAGAGACCCAGTACTTC.

This clonotype was counted only a few times. The chain uses TRBV15 and TRBJ1-2, with 7 bases matching TRBD1. The CDR3 is 13 residues long. The trim removed 6 bases at V and 7 bases at J, leaving 8 bases unmatched. CDR1 and CDR2 from the germline V gene are LNHNV and YYDKDF (reference sequence). Here the CDR3 reads CATSSTGAGGYTF. The CDR3 DNA sequence: TGTGCCACCAGTTCTACAGGGGCTGGTGGCTACACCTTC.

This clonotype was seen ten or more times. The chain uses TRBV12-3 or TRBV12-4 and TRBJ1-5; possibly TRBD1 for D (5 bases). The CDR3 extends over 12 amino acids. The V and J ends lost 8 bases and 7 bases respectively, with 12 bases between them. CDR3 bases: TGTGCCAGCCAGGGTGGAGAGCAGCCCCAGCATTTT. Its protein is CASQGGEQPQHF.

This clonotype was observed many times. The J gene is TRBJ1-1, the V gene TRBV7-3; no reliable D call. The CDR3 contains 13 residues. V was pared by 6 bases and J by 5 bases, with 13 bases between. Germline V gene lookup returns CDR1 SGHTA and CDR2 FQGTGA. CDR3 sequence (DNA): TGTGCCAGCAGTAGAACCGTGGGTACTGAAGCTTTCTTT. Translating it yields CASSRTVGTEAFF.